The 2 T cell receptor beta chains below come from one sample, sequenced in a study of blood T cell repertoires in COVID-19 (dated by TCRdb to 2018 to 2020). Libraries were made using the immunoSEQ multiplex PCR assay. TCRdb limited this immuneACCESS table to in-frame rearrangements with V and J called. A share of clones is missing; checked studies link under half to unresolved V genes, and the rest is unexplained. This sample lists just over 300,000 clones; approximately 90% were detected once. About 2% of the sample goes to the ten largest clones. The specimen was peripheral blood. The source is a man aged 18 to 30 with active or convalescent COVID-19.

V is TRBV2 and J is TRBJ2-7; 16 bases agree with TRBD2. CDR3 length: 14 residues. Unmatched junction bases numbered 2, after V lost 7 bases and J lost 5 bases. Germline V CDR1 and CDR2: SNHLY, FYNNEI. The CDR3 here is CASTGTSGRDEQYF. The CDR3 bases are TGTGCCAGCACCGGGACTAGCGGGAGGGACGAGCAGTACTTC.

The rearrangement joins TRBV10-3 to TRBJ1-2, with D unresolved. CDR1 ENHRY and CDR2 SYGVKD come from the germline V gene. This CDR3 is built from 13 residues. The V gene lost 2 bases and the J gene lost 2 bases, with 6 bases spanning the gap. This CDR3 reads CAISEGANYGYTF. The CDR3 bases are TGTGCCATCAGTGAGGGAGCGAACTATGGCTACACCTTC.